The 2 T cell receptor beta chains in this list originate from one sample, sequenced in a study of T cell repertoires in cytomegalovirus infection. TCRdb re-derived calls from the reads in MiXCR, one entry per CDR3 protein. The sample has about 890,000 distinct CDR3 sequences, roughly 30% seen once. These receptors lack a known antigen. The sequencing used cultured CD8+ T cells from PBMCs, collected from culture after CMV antigen stimulation. These receptors came from a human donor in good health (CMV status not recorded). Some clones in this sample may be carry-over from other donors' samples.

This clonotype was picked up a small number of times. This chain joins TRBV4-1 and TRBJ2-1; D may be TRBD1 (5 bases). V gave up 8 bases and J gave up 5 bases, with 13 bases separating them. The CDR3 spans 13 residues. Germline V CDR1 and CDR2: MGHRA, YSYEKL. In DNA form, the CDR3 reads TGCGCCAGCCGAGCAGGGCTTAACAATGAGCAGTTCTTC. Its protein is CASRAGLNNEQFF.

Concerning this clonotype: Germline is not matched at one junction end, which may reflect a read error. The genes are TRBV28 and TRBJ1-1, with a possible D match to TRBD1 (5 bases). The CDR3 has 15 residues. CDR1 is MDHEN, CDR2 SYDVKM, per germline. CDR3 coding DNA: TGTGCCACCAGTTTACGGGGGGACTGGAACACTGAAGCTTTCTTT. Protein: CATSLRGDWNTEAFF.